The 19 T cell receptor beta chains listed next were all sequenced from one sample in a study of cytotoxic CD8 clonotypes in ibrutinib-treated CLL. TCRdb keeps only in-frame clones here, not all; method: immunoSEQ multiplex PCR. The sample gives roughly 150,000 clones, 76% of which show up once; 5.1% is in the top ten. The sequencing here drew on PBMCs, taken after 24 months of ibrutinib treatment. The receptor source for this set is a human donor with chronic lymphocytic leukemia.

The genes are TRBV18 and TRBJ2-7, with a tentative D call TRBD1 (6 bases). Germline V gene data show CDR1 as KGHSH and CDR2 as LQKENI. Trimming pared 3 bases from V and 6 bases from J, leaving 21 bases between. The CDR3 runs 16 residues. The CDR3 sequence: CASSPGAGDPGREQYF. CDR3 DNA: TGTGCCAGCTCACCGGGGGCCGGGGATCCGGGTCGCGAGCAGTACTTC. The complete variable domain, with remaining parts taken from reference TRBV18 and TRBJ2-7, reads NAGVMQNPRHLVRRRGQEARLRCSPMKGHSHVYWYRQLPEEGLKFMVYLQKENIIDESGMPKERFSAEFPKEGPSILRIQQVVRGDSAAYFCASSPGAGDPGREQYFGPGTRLTVT.

In this sample, this clone turned up once. The CDR3 region has the DNA TGTGCCAGCAGTTTGGGTGCTGGACGGCCGGGGGCTGGGGAGCAGTTCTTC. Amino acids: CASSLGAGRPGAGEQFF. The V gene is TRBV28, the J gene TRBJ2-1; D tentatively fits TRBD1 or TRBD2 (6 bases each). The CDR3 extends over 17 amino acids. Germline CDR1 and CDR2: MDHEN and SYDVKM. Deletions cut 3 bases from V and 10 bases from J, with 25 bases between.

This clone was seen a few times. V and J are TRBV7-2 and TRBJ2-1; 8 bases fit TRBD1. The germline V gene encodes CDR1 SGHTA and CDR2 FQGNSA. J gave up 5 bases and V 5 bases, and 8 bases lay outside the gene matches. CDR3 length equals 15 residues. CDR3 sequence reads: CASSTRQGSNNEQFF. The CDR3 DNA reads as TGTGCCAGCAGCACCCGACAGGGGTCAAACAATGAGCAGTTCTTC.

This chain joins TRBV28 and TRBJ2-3; D gene unclear. Germline V gene lookup returns CDR1 MDHEN and CDR2 SYDVKM. This CDR3 is 16 amino acids long. The V end was cut by 2 bases, the J end by 8 bases, with 20 bases between. In nucleotides, the CDR3 is TGTGCCAGCAGTTTAGACTGGGGTTCGGCCGGTGGTACGCAGTATTTT. Amino acids: CASSLDWGSAGGTQYF. Full variable domain (rest looked up from reference TRBV28 and TRBJ2-3): DVKVTQSSRYLVKRTGEKVFLECVQDMDHENMFWYRQDPGLGLRLIYFSYDVKMKEKGDIPEGYSVSREKKERFSLILESASTNQTSMYLCASSLDWGSAGGTQYFGPGTRLTVL.

The chain employs TRBV11-2 and TRBJ2-6, with D perhaps given as TRBD1 or TRBD2 (5 bases each). Looked up from germline, CDR1 is SGHAT and CDR2 is FQNNGV. The CDR3 length is 16 residues. The V end was cut by 5 bases, the J end by 3 bases, with 14 bases between. The DNA for the CDR3 is TGTGCCAGCAGCCCTAGTGGGGGTAGTGGGGCCAACGTCCTGACTTTC. It codes for CASSPSGGSGANVLTF.

The chain's CDR3 is CAHGRGPDTEAFF. The CDR3 coding sequence is TGTGCCCACGGACGGGGCCCGGACACTGAAGCTTTCTTT. The gene calls are TRBV30 and TRBJ1-1; a possible D gene is TRBD1 (5 bases). Germline values: CDR1 GTSNPN, CDR2 SVGIG (reference sequence). V shed 8 bases and J shed 3 bases, with 16 bases lying between them. The CDR3 contains 13 residues.

The gene calls are TRBV9 and TRBJ1-2, with TRBD1 as a possible D gene (6 bases). The CDR3 is 13 amino acids. Deletions cut 4 bases from V and 5 bases from J, with 12 bases between. CDR1 is SGDLS and CDR2 is YYNGEE in the germline V gene. CDR3 protein: CASSPDRTYGYTF. The CDR3 region has the DNA TGTGCCAGCAGCCCCGACAGGACATATGGCTACACCTTC.

The chain employs TRBV19 and TRBJ2-7; D may match TRBD1 or TRBD2 (5 bases each). V dropped 3 bases and J dropped 2 bases, with 11 bases sitting between them. The CDR3 runs 14 residues. Looked up from germline, CDR1 is LNHDA and CDR2 is SQIVND (reference sequence). The CDR3 nucleotides are TGTGCCAGTAGTATCCGGCAGGGACCCTACGAGCAGTACTTC. It translates to CASSIRQGPYEQYF.

This clone was counted a few times. The CDR3 nucleotides are TGTGCCAGCAGCTTAGCCACGACAGGGGATTCACCCCTCCACTTT. Protein: CASSLATTGDSPLHF. The chain combines TRBV7-9 with TRBJ1-6; 8 bases are shared with TRBD1. Germline CDR1 is SEHNR and CDR2 is FQNEAQ (reference sequence). The CDR3 extends over 15 amino acids. The V and J ends lost 0 bases and 8 bases, in that order; junction bases with no gene match: 3. The full variable domain, its missing parts supplied by reference TRBV7-9 and TRBJ1-6, is DTGVSQNPRHKITKRGQNVTFRCDPISEHNRLYWYRQTLGQGPEFLTYFQNEAQLEKSRLLSDRFSAERPKGSFSTLEIQRTEQGDSAMYLCASSLATTGDSPLHFGNGTRLTVT.

This sequence joins TRBV28 and TRBJ2-7; D is unclear. The CDR3 is 15 amino acids. Deletions cut 2 bases from V and 0 bases from J, with 11 bases between. Germline-derived CDR1 and CDR2 are MDHEN and SYDVKM. The CDR3: CASSLISPSSYEQYF. CDR3 DNA: TGTGCCAGCAGTTTAATCTCTCCTAGCTCCTACGAGCAGTACTTC.

The CDR3 loop is CASSLGQTGPLGNQPQHF. CDR3 in DNA: TGTGCCAGCAGCTTAGGCCAGACAGGTCCCCTGGGCAATCAGCCCCAGCATTTT. V gene TRBV7-6 combines with J gene TRBJ1-5; the D gene is possibly TRBD1 (6 bases). V dropped 1 base and J dropped 2 bases, with 18 bases sitting between them. Germline V gives CDR1 SGHVS, CDR2 FNYEAQ. This CDR3 spans 18 amino acids. The variable domain in full, with the rest retrieved from reference TRBV7-6 and TRBJ1-5, is GAGVSQSPRYKVTKRGQDVALRCDPISGHVSLYWYRQALGQGPEFLTYFNYEAQQDKSGLPNDRFSAERPEGSISTLTIQRTEQRDSAMYRCASSLGQTGPLGNQPQHFGDGTRLSIL.

This clone was recorded once. This chain uses TRBV6-5 with TRBJ1-5; D ambiguous. This CDR3 is 14 amino acids long. Deletions cut 4 bases from V and 0 bases from J, with 7 bases between. Germline V CDR1 and CDR2: MNHEY, SVGAGI. CDR3 nucleotides: TGTGCCAGCAGTTCGGTTAATAGCAATCAGCCCCAGCATTTT. Encoded protein: CASSSVNSNQPQHF.

This rearrangement joins TRBV5-1 to TRBJ2-7; TRBD1 might be the D (5 bases). CDR3 size: 15 residues. Trimming left V 0 bases short and J 3 bases short, with 13 bases between. Germline-derived CDR1 and CDR2 are SGHRS and YFSETQ. The CDR3, as DNA: TGCGCCAGCAGCTTGGCCCGGAGCGACAGCTACGAGCAGTACTTC. Protein sequence: CASSLARSDSYEQYF.

About this clone: This same CDR3 is encoded by further DNA sequences in the sample. The rearrangement joins TRBV18 to TRBJ2-1; 9 positions agree with TRBD1. V was clipped by 3 bases and J by 3 bases; unmatched bases: 3. CDR1 is KGHSH and CDR2 is LQKENI in the germline V gene. This CDR3 contains 15 residues. This CDR3 is CASSPGQGSYNEQFF. As DNA, the CDR3 is TGTGCCAGCTCACCGGGACAGGGAAGCTACAATGAGCAGTTCTTC.

This clone was seen more than once but under ten times. V and J are TRBV20-1 and TRBJ1-4; possible D gene TRBD1, 5 bases. In germline, CDR1 is DFQATT, CDR2 SNEGSKA (reference sequence). The V end was cut by 6 bases, the J end by 8 bases, with 10 bases between. This CDR3 contains 11 residues. CDR3 loop: CSAGNREKLFF. The DNA of the CDR3 is TGCAGTGCGGGGAACAGGGAAAAACTGTTTTTT.

The V and J genes are TRBV5-4 and TRBJ1-5; D uncertain. Per germline, CDR1 SGHNT and CDR2 YYREEE (reference sequence). V lost 3 bases to trimming and J lost 9 bases, with 10 bases between them. This CDR3 has 12 residues. CDR3 amino acids: CASSYESGPQHF. The DNA for the CDR3 is TGTGCCAGCAGCTACGAGTCGGGGCCCCAGCATTTT. Full variable domain (missing parts from reference TRBV5-4 and TRBJ1-5): ETGVTQSPTHLIKTRGQQVTLRCSSQSGHNTVSWYQQALGQGPQFIFQYYREEENGRGNFPPRFSGLQFPNYSSELNVNALELDDSALYLCASSYESGPQHFGDGTRLSIL.

The chain recombines TRBV5-1 with TRBJ2-7; D possibly matches TRBD1 or TRBD2 (5 bases each). The V end lost 6 bases, the J end lost 0 bases, and 10 bases lay between the germline ends. Germline CDR1 is SGHRS and CDR2 is YFSETQ. The CDR3 consists of 13 residues. CDR3 sequence (DNA): TGCGCCAGCACCTGGGGGAGCTCCTACGAGCAGTACTTC. Protein: CASTWGSSYEQYF.

The chain employs TRBV9 and TRBJ1-2, with D tentatively TRBD1 (6 bases). This CDR3 comprises 13 residues. Germline CDR1 SGDLS, CDR2 YYNGEE. The V end lost 5 bases, the J end lost 3 bases, and 11 bases lay between the germline ends. The CDR3 is CASRQDSYYGYTF. CDR3 DNA sequence: TGTGCCAGCAGACAGGACAGCTACTATGGCTACACCTTC.

The V gene is TRBV19, the J gene TRBJ1-2; D is uncertain. CDR3 size: 14 residues. Looked up from germline, CDR1 is LNHDA and CDR2 is SQIVND (reference sequence). V was cut by 5 bases and J by 3 bases, with 13 bases left in between. CDR3: CASSRRHEDYGYTF. The CDR3 DNA follows: TGTGCCAGTAGTCGTAGGCATGAGGACTATGGCTACACCTTC.